Following are 21 T cell receptor beta chains from one sample sequenced in a study of cytomegalovirus exposure and HLA in healthy donors. Some clones are missing from TCRdb's copy, which holds only in-frame ones; the method was immunoSEQ multiplex PCR. The sample consists of fewer than 200,000 clones, roughly 85% of them appearing once. Sequencing was performed on PBMCs. The receptors were gathered from a man younger than 30 in good health and CMV-seropositive.

The V call is TRBV14, the J call TRBJ1-5; tentatively, D is TRBD1 (5 bases). Per germline, CDR1 SGHDN and CDR2 FVKESK. Trimming removed 3 bases at V and 3 bases at J, with 9 bases between. CDR3 length: 14 amino acids. CDR3 coding DNA: TGTGCCAGCAGCCACAGGGCGTTCAATCAGCCCCAGCATTTT. Its translation is CASSHRAFNQPQHF.

The J gene is TRBJ1-5, the V gene TRBV5-1; D unresolved. The CDR3 totals 13 residues. V was clipped by 0 bases and J by 9 bases, with 10 bases between them. The V gene's germline CDR1 is SGHRS and CDR2 YFSETQ. The CDR3 nucleotides read TGCGCCAGCAGCTTGGATGGGGAGCTGCCCCAGCATTTT. This gives the protein CASSLDGELPQHF.

V gene TRBV5-4 combines with J gene TRBJ2-7; 7 nucleotides agree with TRBD1. This CDR3 contains 15 residues. V shed 4 bases, J shed 0 bases, and the junction held 7 bases outside the gene matches. In germline, CDR1 is SGHNT, CDR2 YYREEE (reference sequence). CDR3 protein: CASSQETGSSYEQYF. CDR3 DNA sequence: TGTGCCAGCAGCCAAGAGACAGGGTCCTCCTACGAGCAGTACTTC.

The sample holds one count of this clone. This rearrangement joins TRBV28 to TRBJ1-5; D is unclear. Trimming stripped 6 bases from V and 4 bases from J, with 22 bases between. This CDR3 is built from 17 residues. The germline V gene encodes CDR1 MDHEN and CDR2 SYDVKM. The CDR3, as DNA: TGTGCCAGCAGACTTTACACGGGCGGGTCCGAAAATCAGCCCCAGCATTTT. Its translation: CASRLYTGGSENQPQHF.

The chain is built from TRBV28 and TRBJ1-2; D remains unclear. V lost 7 bases and J lost 8, with 20 bases in between. The germline gives CDR1 MDHEN, CDR2 SYDVKM. The CDR3 has 14 residues. The CDR3 DNA sequence: TGTGCCAGCAACCCGGGAGGCATAGAGTGGGGCTACACCTTC. Its protein is CASNPGGIEWGYTF.

V is TRBV7-9 and J is TRBJ2-2, with TRBD1 matching 12 bases. This CDR3 is built from 16 residues. The ends lost 3 bases at V and 6 bases at J; junction bases unmatched: 5. Germline CDR1 and CDR2: SEHNR and FQNEAQ (reference sequence). The CDR3 coding sequence is TGTGCCAGCAGCTTGGGACAGGGGGCGCCGCCCGGGGAGCTGTTTTTT. It is translated as CASSLGQGAPPGELFF.

The CDR3 loop is CASSPDKGQGFYEQYF. The CDR3 region has the DNA TGTGCCAGCTCACCCGACAAGGGACAGGGATTCTACGAGCAGTACTTC. The V and J genes are TRBV18 and TRBJ2-7; 9 nucleotides match TRBD1. CDR3 size: 16 residues. Trimming took 3 bases from V and 3 from J; bases not matched to a gene: 9. Germline assignment: CDR1 KGHSH and CDR2 LQKENI.

The rearrangement joins TRBV28 to TRBJ1-2; TRBD1 is a possible D gene (5 bases). Germline V gene lookup returns CDR1 MDHEN and CDR2 SYDVKM. The CDR3 consists of 11 residues. V lost 6 bases and J lost 12, with 14 bases in between. CDR3: CASRPGGRDTF. In nucleotides, the CDR3 is TGTGCCAGCAGGCCCGGGGGGAGGGACACCTTC.

This rearrangement joins TRBV13 to TRBJ2-1, with 16 bases matching TRBD2. Trimming at V came to 5 bases and at J to 7 bases, leaving 2 bases not matched to a gene. Germline loops: CDR1 PRHDT, CDR2 FYEKMQ (reference sequence). The CDR3 loop spans 15 amino acids. CDR3 protein: CASSRGLAGGNEQFF. The CDR3 DNA reads as TGTGCCAGCAGCCGGGGACTAGCGGGGGGGAATGAGCAGTTCTTC.

This clone was detected only once. V gene TRBV5-6 combines with J gene TRBJ2-7, with D possibly matching TRBD2 (5 bases). CDR3 length: 13 amino acids. From germline, CDR1 is SGHDT and CDR2 YYEEEE. The V and J ends lost 0 bases and 3 bases respectively, with 7 bases between them. The CDR3 nucleotides are TGTGCCAGCAGCTTGGGGGCGGGCTACGAGCAGTACTTC. Amino acid sequence: CASSLGAGYEQYF.

The genes are TRBV27 and TRBJ1-4, with 9 positions matching TRBD1. V shed 5 bases and J 7 bases; nucleotides not matched to a gene: 8. Per germline, CDR1 MNHEY and CDR2 SMNVEV (reference sequence). This CDR3 contains 15 residues. The DNA for the CDR3 is TGTGCCAGCAGTCCCTACAGGGGGCTAGGTGAAAAACTGTTTTTT. It encodes CASSPYRGLGEKLFF.

This chain connects TRBV7-2 to TRBJ2-4; D might be TRBD2 (6 bases). V gave up 9 bases and J gave up 2 bases, with 14 bases separating them. This CDR3 is 14 amino acids long. Germline values: CDR1 SGHTA, CDR2 FQGNSA. This chain's CDR3 is CASSGEVTKNIQYF. CDR3 bases: TGTGCCAGTTCCGGGGAGGTTACCAAAAACATTCAGTACTTC.

The chain recombines TRBV13 with TRBJ2-7, with 8 bases that match TRBD2. The CDR3 is 17 amino acids. In germline, CDR1 is PRHDT, CDR2 FYEKMQ (reference sequence). V trimming: 5 bases; J trimming: 0 bases; junction bases outside the gene matches: 12. CDR3 sequence (DNA): TGTGCCAGCAGCCCGGGGGCGGGAGGTGGGAGCTCCTACGAGCAGTACTTC. This sequence encodes CASSPGAGGGSSYEQYF.

The V and J genes are TRBV7-2 and TRBJ1-1; possibly TRBD1 for D (5 bases). The CDR3 covers 11 residues. Germline V lookup: CDR1 SGHTA, CDR2 FQGNSA. V lost 11 bases and J lost 4, with 11 bases in between. CDR3 protein: CAGGGSTEAFF. The CDR3 coding sequence is TGTGCCGGTGGGGGGAGCACTGAAGCTTTCTTT.

The rearrangement links TRBV21-1 to TRBJ2-7; the table's D call, TRBD2, was not checked against the DNA. TRBV21-1 has pseudogene status. The CDR3 loop spans 15 amino acids. CDR3: CASSNEGENSYEQYF. The CDR3 DNA reads TGTGCCAGCAGCAATGAGGGCGAGAACTCCTACGAGCAGTACTTC.

This chain joins TRBV4-2 and TRBJ2-3, with D hard to call. CDR1 and CDR2 from the germline V gene are LGHNA and YNFKEQ. The ends were cut back, 1 base at V and 10 bases at J, with 18 bases in the middle. This CDR3 is 15 amino acids long. As DNA, the CDR3 is TGTGCCAGCAGCCAAGTTTTGGTATCGTTCTCGGCGCAGTATTTT. It specifies CASSQVLVSFSAQYF.

This chain uses TRBV30 with TRBJ2-5; 7 bases are shared with TRBD1. With V trimmed by 0 bases and J by 6 bases, 4 bases remained unmatched. The germline V gene encodes CDR1 GTSNPN and CDR2 SVGIG (reference sequence). The CDR3 totals 13 residues. The chain's CDR3 is CAWSVGRGKTQYF. In DNA form, the CDR3 reads TGTGCCTGGAGTGTTGGCAGGGGGAAGACCCAGTACTTC.

The rearrangement joins TRBV9 to TRBJ2-2; no clear D. CDR3 size: 16 residues. The V gene lost 0 bases and the J gene lost 0 bases, with 9 bases spanning the gap. Germline V gives CDR1 SGDLS, CDR2 YYNGEE. The CDR3 here is CASSVAASANTGELFF. Written as DNA, the CDR3 is TGTGCCAGCAGCGTAGCAGCGTCCGCGAACACCGGGGAGCTGTTTTTT.

The chain couples TRBV11-2 to TRBJ2-7; 13 bases agree with TRBD2. The CDR3 consists of 17 residues. Germline loops: CDR1 SGHAT, CDR2 FQNNGV. V lost 5 bases and J lost 0; bases outside the gene matches: 7. The CDR3 spells CASSPGGLAGSSYEQYF. CDR3 bases: TGTGCCAGCAGCCCGGGGGGACTAGCGGGAAGCTCCTACGAGCAGTACTTC.

This rearrangement joins TRBV18 to TRBJ1-1; D call uncertain. The CDR3 runs to 15 residues. Germline V gene data show CDR1 as KGHSH and CDR2 as LQKENI. Trimming left V 3 bases short and J 0 bases short, with 11 bases between. CDR3 DNA: TGTGCCAGCTCACCGAAGTCAGTTATGAACACTGAAGCTTTCTTT. It codes for CASSPKSVMNTEAFF.

The chain uses TRBV6-5 and TRBJ1-1; TRBD1 matches at 8 bases. The CDR3 extends over 16 amino acids. J gave up 2 bases and V 4 bases, and 9 bases lay outside the gene matches. Per germline, CDR1 MNHEY and CDR2 SVGAGI. CDR3: CASSLGQGGGNTEAFF. The CDR3 nucleotides are TGTGCCAGCAGTTTAGGACAGGGAGGAGGAAACACTGAAGCTTTCTTT.